This T cell receptor beta chain was profiled in a study of cytomegalovirus exposure and HLA in healthy donors. This clone was seen only a few times. Both 60 Vbeta primers and 13 Jbeta primers went into the PCR. Produced via immunoSEQ multiplex PCR; TCRdb's table is partial and in-frame only. The table lists under 200,000 clones, around 72% of them singletons. This CDR3 has 10 amino acids. Germline V gives CDR1 SGHVS, CDR2 FQNEAQ. Trimming took off 6 bases at V and 4 bases at J, with 3 bases between the two ends. Sequenced sample: PBMCs. The origin of this receptor is a man younger than 35 in good health and CMV-seronegative. This sequence joins TRBV7-8 and TRBJ2-5; D ambiguous. CDR3 in amino acids: CASSRETQYF. In nucleotides, the CDR3 is TGTGCCAGCAGTAGAGAGACCCAGTACTTC.